This T cell receptor (beta chain) emerged from a study of T cell responses to AZD1222 COVID-19 vaccine. General study points: Donors were largely white British and mainly female; clonal diversity was possibly underestimated. Sampled repertoires all dated from after the peak T cell response. Vaccine-associated CD4 TCRs spanned spike, dominant at 160-218 and 743-854.

In the case of this clone: Its antigen is unknown.

J was trimmed by 2 bases and V by 4 bases; bases with no gene match: 8. The length of the CDR3 is 14 residues. Germline V gives CDR1 GTSNPN, CDR2 SVGIG (reference sequence). Profiling relied on immunoSEQ multiplex PCR, and the TCRdb table lists in-frame clones only, not all of them. The table records approximately 150,000 clones, around nine tenths of them present only once. The rearrangement joins TRBV30 to TRBJ2-7; 7 positions match TRBD1. The sample in question was peripheral blood, obtained on day 0 of AZD1222 vaccination. This receptor was taken from an adult in good health. CDR3 loop: CAWKPTGNTYEQYF. CDR3 DNA sequence: TGTGCCTGGAAGCCGACAGGGAATACCTACGAGCAGTACTTC.